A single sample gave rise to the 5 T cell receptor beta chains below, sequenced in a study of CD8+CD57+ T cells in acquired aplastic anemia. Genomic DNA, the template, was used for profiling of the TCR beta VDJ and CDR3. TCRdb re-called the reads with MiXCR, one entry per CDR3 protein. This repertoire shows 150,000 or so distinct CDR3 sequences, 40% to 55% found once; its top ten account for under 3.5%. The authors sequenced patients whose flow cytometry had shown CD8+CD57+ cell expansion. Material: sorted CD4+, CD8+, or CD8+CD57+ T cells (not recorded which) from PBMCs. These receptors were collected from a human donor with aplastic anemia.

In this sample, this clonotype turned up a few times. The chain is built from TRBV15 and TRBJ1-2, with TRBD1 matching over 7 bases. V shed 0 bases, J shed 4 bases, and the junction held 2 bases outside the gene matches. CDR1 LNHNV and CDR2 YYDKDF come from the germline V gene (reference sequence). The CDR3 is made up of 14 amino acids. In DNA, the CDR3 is TGTGCCACCAGCAGAGACAGGGGGAGCTATGGCTACACCTTC. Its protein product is CATSRDRGSYGYTF.

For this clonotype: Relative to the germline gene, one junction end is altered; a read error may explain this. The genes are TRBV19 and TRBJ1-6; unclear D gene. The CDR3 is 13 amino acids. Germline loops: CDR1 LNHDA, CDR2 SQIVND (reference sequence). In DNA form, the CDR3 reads TGCGCCAGTATTACCGCGGTGGATTCACCCCTCCACTTT. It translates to CASITAVDSPLHF.

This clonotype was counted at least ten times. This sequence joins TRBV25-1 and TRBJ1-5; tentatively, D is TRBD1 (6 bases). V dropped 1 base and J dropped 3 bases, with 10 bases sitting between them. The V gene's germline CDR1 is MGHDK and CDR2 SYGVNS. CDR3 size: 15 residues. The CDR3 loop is CASSESGTYNQPQHF. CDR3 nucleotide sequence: TGTGCCAGCAGTGAATCCGGGACATACAATCAGCCCCAGCATTTT.

DNA for the CDR3: TGTGCCAGCAGCGGGATCAAGGCCGACACTGAAGCTTTCTTT. Amino acids: CASSGIKADTEAFF. The rearrangement uses TRBV7-3 and TRBJ1-1; D gene unclear. The V and J ends lost 5 bases and 3 bases respectively, with 13 bases between them. The CDR3 has 14 residues. Germline loops: CDR1 SGHTA, CDR2 FQGTGA.

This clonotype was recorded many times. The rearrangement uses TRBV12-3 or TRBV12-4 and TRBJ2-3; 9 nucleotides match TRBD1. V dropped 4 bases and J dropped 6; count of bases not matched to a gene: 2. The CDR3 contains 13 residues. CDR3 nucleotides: TGTGCCAGCAGTTACGGGACAGGGGATACGCAGTATTTT. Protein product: CASSYGTGDTQYF.